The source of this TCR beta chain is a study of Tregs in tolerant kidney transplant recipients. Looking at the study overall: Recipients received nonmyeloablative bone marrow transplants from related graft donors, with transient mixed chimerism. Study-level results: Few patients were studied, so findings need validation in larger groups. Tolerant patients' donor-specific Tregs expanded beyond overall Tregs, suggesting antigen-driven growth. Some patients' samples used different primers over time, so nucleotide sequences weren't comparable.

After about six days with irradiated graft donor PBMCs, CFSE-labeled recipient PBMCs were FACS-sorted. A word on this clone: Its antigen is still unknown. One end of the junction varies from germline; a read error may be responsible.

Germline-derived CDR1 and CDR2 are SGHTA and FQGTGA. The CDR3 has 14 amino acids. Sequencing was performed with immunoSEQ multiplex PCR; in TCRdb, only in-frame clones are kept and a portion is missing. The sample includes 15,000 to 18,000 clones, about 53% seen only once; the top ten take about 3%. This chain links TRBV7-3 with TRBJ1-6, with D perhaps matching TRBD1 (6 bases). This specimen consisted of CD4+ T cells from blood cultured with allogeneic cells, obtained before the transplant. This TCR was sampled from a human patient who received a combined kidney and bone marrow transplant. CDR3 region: CASSLRGQHSPLHF. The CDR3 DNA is TGTGCCAGCAGCTTAAGGGGGCAACATTCCCCCCTCCACTTT. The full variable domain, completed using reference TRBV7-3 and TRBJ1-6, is GAGVSQTPSNKVTEKGKYVELRCDPISGHTALYWYRQSLGQGPEFLIYFQGTGAADDSGLPNDRFFAVRPEGSVSTLKIQRTERGDSAVYLCASSLRGQHSPLHFGNGTRLTVT.